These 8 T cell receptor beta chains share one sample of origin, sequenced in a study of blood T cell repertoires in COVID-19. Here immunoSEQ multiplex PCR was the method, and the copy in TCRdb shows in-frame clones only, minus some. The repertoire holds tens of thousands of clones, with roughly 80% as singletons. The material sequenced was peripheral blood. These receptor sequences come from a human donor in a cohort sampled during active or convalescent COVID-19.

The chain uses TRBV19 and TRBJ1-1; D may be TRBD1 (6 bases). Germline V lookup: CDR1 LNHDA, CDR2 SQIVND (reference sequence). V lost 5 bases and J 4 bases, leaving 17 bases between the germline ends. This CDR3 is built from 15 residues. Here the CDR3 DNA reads TGTGCCAGTAGTCCTTCGACAGGATTGGTCACTGAAGCTTTCTTT. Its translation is CASSPSTGLVTEAFF.

CDR3 sequence: CAISNRDLTTTTNTGELFF. Here the CDR3 DNA reads TGTGCCATCAGTAACCGGGATCTCACCACGACGACGAACACCGGGGAGCTGTTTTTT. The V gene is TRBV10-3, the J gene TRBJ2-2, with D possibly matching TRBD2 (5 bases). The CDR3 covers 19 residues. Germline V CDR1 and CDR2: ENHRY, SYGVKD. The V and J ends lost 5 bases and 0 bases respectively, with 22 bases between them.

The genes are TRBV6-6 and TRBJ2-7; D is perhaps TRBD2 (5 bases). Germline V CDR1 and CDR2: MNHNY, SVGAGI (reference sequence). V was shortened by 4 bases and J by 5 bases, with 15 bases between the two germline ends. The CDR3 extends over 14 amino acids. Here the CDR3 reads CASSSRSEGDEQYF. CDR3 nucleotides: TGTGCCAGCAGTTCCCGGTCTGAGGGAGACGAGCAGTACTTC.

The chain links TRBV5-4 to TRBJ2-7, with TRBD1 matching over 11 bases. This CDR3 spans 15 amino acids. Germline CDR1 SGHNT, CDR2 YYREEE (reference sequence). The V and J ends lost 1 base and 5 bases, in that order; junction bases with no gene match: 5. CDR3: CASSLPPGQGDEQYF. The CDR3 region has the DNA TGTGCCAGCAGCTTGCCTCCGGGACAGGGGGACGAGCAGTACTTC.

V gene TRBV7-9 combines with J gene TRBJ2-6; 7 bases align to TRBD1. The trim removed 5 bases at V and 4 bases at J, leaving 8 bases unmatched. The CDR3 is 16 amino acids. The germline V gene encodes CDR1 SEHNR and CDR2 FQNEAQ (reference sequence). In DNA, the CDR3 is TGTGCCAGCAGCACCCACAGGGGTGCCGGGGCCAACGTCCTGACTTTC. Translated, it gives CASSTHRGAGANVLTF.

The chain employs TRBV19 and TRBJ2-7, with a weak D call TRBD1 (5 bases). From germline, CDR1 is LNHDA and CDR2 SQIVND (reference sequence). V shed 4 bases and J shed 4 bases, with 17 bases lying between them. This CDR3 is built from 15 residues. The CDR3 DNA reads TGTGCCAGTAGTAATCGGGCAGGGATCATGTACGAGCAGTACTTC. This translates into CASSNRAGIMYEQYF.

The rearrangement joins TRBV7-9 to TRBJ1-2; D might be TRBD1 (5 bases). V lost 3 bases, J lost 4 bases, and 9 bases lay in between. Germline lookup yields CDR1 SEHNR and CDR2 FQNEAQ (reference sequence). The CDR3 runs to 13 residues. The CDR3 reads CASSFTTVYGYTF. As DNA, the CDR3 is TGTGCCAGCAGCTTCACGACAGTCTATGGCTACACCTTC.

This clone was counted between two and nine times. In DNA form, the CDR3 reads TGTGCCAGTAGTACACGAAGGGACAGCCCCTATGGCTACACCTTC. Its protein is CASSTRRDSPYGYTF. V usage is TRBV19 and J usage is TRBJ1-2; 7 bases line up with TRBD1. The length of the CDR3 is 15 residues. CDR1 is LNHDA, CDR2 SQIVND, per germline (reference sequence). The V segment lost 4 bases and the J segment 4 bases; nucleotides outside the gene matches: 9. The full variable domain, its missing parts supplied by reference TRBV19 and TRBJ1-2, is DGGITQSPKYLFRKEGQNVTLSCEQNLNHDAMYWYRQDPGQGLRLIYYSQIVNDFQKGDIAEGYSVSREKKESFPLTVTSAQKNPTAFYLCASSTRRDSPYGYTFGSGTRLTVV.